This TCR beta chain was recorded in a study of cytomegalovirus exposure and HLA in healthy donors. Overall study results and limits: TCR sequences were mostly rare, though some public TCRs occurred in many donors. A later analysis linked a missense DCLRE1C variant to TCR beta V- and J-gene trimming.

Vbeta (60) and Jbeta (13) primers were used in the PCR. Sequencing used immunoSEQ multiplex PCR; TCRdb keeps in-frame clones, though not all of them. The sample comprises around 150,000 clones, roughly 77% of which are singletons, and about 4.5% rests with the top ten. Concerning this clone: Its antigen remains unknown.

V gave up 4 bases and J gave up 8 bases; unmatched junction bases: 6. Per the germline V gene, CDR1 is SEHNR and CDR2 is FQNEAQ (reference sequence). The CDR3 spans 14 residues. This sequence originates from a man aged 25-40 years in good health. Sequenced material: PBMCs. This sequence joins TRBV7-9 and TRBJ1-5; TRBD1 agrees at 9 bases. The CDR3 sequence is CASSWTGEGKPQHF. CDR3 DNA sequence: TGTGCCAGCAGCTGGACAGGGGAGGGAAAGCCCCAGCATTTT.